These T cell receptor beta chains were read from a single sample in a study of cytomegalovirus exposure and HLA in healthy donors. Libraries were prepared by immunoSEQ multiplex PCR; TCRdb keeps only in-frame clonotypes and omits some of them. The table shows some 61,000 clones, with approximately 96% occurring only once. Sequencing was performed on PBMCs. These receptor sequences come from a woman under 30 in good health and CMV-seropositive. The CDR3 runs from the conserved cysteine through the conserved F or W. The D gene is left open where the match is weak. Not every row has a clone size; where given, it reads once, few, many or a size class.

size	D	V	CDR3
NA	TRBD1	TRBV19	CASSNGQAYNQPQHF
NA	NA	TRBV4-1	CASSQDSVLYGYTF
NA	TRBD2	TRBV19	CASNWGGSADTQYF
once	NA	TRBV5-1	CASSLKDGGTEAFF
NA	TRBD1	TRBV28	CASSSTGGTEAFF
once	NA	TRBV28	CASSSAYEQYF
NA	TRBD2	TRBV28	CATGLASYEQYF
NA	NA	TRBV9	CASSGSIYTEAFF
NA	TRBD1	TRBV5-1	CASSHRGENTEAFF
NA	NA	TRBV7-3	CASSLALAGANVLTF
NA	NA	TRBV9	CASSGVLQANNEQFF
NA	TRBD1	TRBV5-1	CASSLVSGGGQETQYF
NA	TRBD1	TRBV4-1	CASSHGKGQAYGYTF
NA	NA	TRBV6-1	CASSAGVEGYEQYF
NA	NA	TRBV27	CASSVYRDTEAFF
NA	TRBD2	TRBV30	CAWSPRLASSSYEQYF
NA	NA	TRBV5-6	CASSSVTDTQYF
few	NA	TRBV4-1	CASSQERGGSSYNEQFF
NA	NA	TRBV30	CALDTAHGNTEAFF
once	NA	TRBV9	CASSVTPQGSEAFF